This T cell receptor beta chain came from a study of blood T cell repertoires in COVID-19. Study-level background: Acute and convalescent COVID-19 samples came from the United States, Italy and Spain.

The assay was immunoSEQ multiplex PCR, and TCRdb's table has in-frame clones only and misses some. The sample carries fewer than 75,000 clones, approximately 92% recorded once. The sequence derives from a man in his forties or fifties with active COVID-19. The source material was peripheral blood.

The CDR3 region is CASSQASGGSYEQYF. Written as DNA, the CDR3 is TGTGCCAGCAGCCAAGCTAGCGGGGGTTCCTACGAGCAGTACTTC. This chain joins TRBV4-2 and TRBJ2-7; 10 bases fit TRBD2. Germline V gene sequence: CDR1 LGHNA, CDR2 YNFKEQ. With V trimmed by 1 base and J by 1 base, 1 base remained unmatched. This CDR3 spans 15 amino acids.